This T cell receptor beta chain came from a study of preoperative IRX-2 immunotherapy in early breast cancer. There are 18 residues in the CDR3. Germline V lookup: CDR1 SGHNT, CDR2 YENEEA. The V gene end was trimmed by 1 base and the J gene end by 1 base; junction bases not matched to a gene: 10. TCRdb's copy holds only in-frame clones and misses some; the assay was immunoSEQ multiplex PCR. Among fewer than 35,000 clones listed, roughly 89% were seen once. The treatment denotes: preoperative locoregional IRX-2 cytokine immunotherapy. Patients received preoperative, locoregional IRX-2 cytokine immunotherapy in a phase Ib study.

This specimen was tumor tissue, taken after IRX-2 immunotherapy. The TCR was taken from a human donor with breast cancer. The chain combines TRBV11-3 with TRBJ2-3; 8 bases align to TRBD2. This CDR3 reads CASSLVRMAGGRTDTQYF. CDR3 in DNA: TGTGCCAGCAGCTTAGTAAGAATGGCGGGAGGTCGCACAGATACGCAGTATTTT.